What follows describes a single TCR beta chain. Its specificity is not known. Data came from immunoSEQ multiplex PCR; TCRdb stores just in-frame clones and leaves some out. Of about 110,000 clones listed, over 85% are singletons. This CDR3 is built from 14 residues. Germline loops: CDR1 MNHNY, CDR2 SVGAGI (reference sequence). Losses at the gene ends were 6 bases for V and 7 bases for J; bases not matched to a gene: 9. With autoimmune disease history or systemic immunosuppression, patients were excluded. Blood samples were obtained at baseline, cycle 4 day 1, and cycle 7 day 1. The data derive from a study of OX40 agonist ivuxolimab in advanced cancers. Study-level background: The study reported partial responses in three patients: one hepatocellular carcinoma, two cutaneous melanoma. Overall study results and limits: Near-lowest levels of clonal expansion characterized partial responders at 0.1-3.0 mg/kg.

Specimen: CD4+ or CD8+ T cells sorted from blood, collected in a trial of the OX40 agonist ivuxolimab. The rearrangement uses TRBV6-6 and TRBJ1-1, with 9 bases that match TRBD1. The sequence was obtained from an adult with an advanced solid tumor such as melanoma, head and neck, liver or kidney cancer. The CDR3 loop reads CASRQGQGRDEAFF. CDR3 in DNA: TGTGCCAGCAGACAAGGACAGGGGAGGGATGAAGCTTTCTTT.